This T cell receptor (beta chain) was documented in a study of blood T cell repertoires in COVID-19. About the study: Italy, Spain and the United States were the sources of the convalescent and acute COVID-19 samples. Sample material is recorded as cDNA or gDNA derived from T cells, B-cell-depleted T cells, or PBMCs.

This CDR3 is built from 14 residues. CDR1 is SGHTA and CDR2 is FQGNSA in the germline V gene. J lost 12 bases, V lost 5 bases, and 12 bases had no gene match. How the authors handled the data: Researchers report that nucleated cell counts were estimated from reference gene primer amplification. Sequencing used immunoSEQ multiplex PCR; TCRdb keeps in-frame clones, though not all of them. The DNA gave D and trimming, while V, J and clone size come from that table. The sample carries roughly 110,000 clones, 75% to 95% recorded once. The TCR originated in a woman younger than 45 with acute or convalescent COVID-19. The sample comprised peripheral blood. The chain is built from TRBV7-2 and TRBJ2-1, with 8 positions matching TRBD1. The CDR3: CASSQGQGLGGQFF. CDR3 nucleotide sequence: TGTGCCAGCAGCCAAGGACAGGGCCTGGGTGGGCAGTTCTTC.